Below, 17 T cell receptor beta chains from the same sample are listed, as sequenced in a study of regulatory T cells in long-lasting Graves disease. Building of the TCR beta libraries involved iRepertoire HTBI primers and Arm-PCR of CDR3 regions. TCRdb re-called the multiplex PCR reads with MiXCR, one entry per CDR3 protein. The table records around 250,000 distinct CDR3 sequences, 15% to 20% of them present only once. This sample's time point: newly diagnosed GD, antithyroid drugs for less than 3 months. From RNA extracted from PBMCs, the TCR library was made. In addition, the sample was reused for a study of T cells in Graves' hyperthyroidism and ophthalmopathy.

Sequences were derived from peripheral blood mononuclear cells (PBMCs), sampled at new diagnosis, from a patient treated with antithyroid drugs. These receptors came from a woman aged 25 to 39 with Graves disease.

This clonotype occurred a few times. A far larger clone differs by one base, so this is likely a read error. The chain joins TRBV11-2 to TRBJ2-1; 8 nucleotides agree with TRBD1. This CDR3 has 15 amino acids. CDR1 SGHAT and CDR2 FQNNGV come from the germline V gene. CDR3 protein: CAGSLGDRRENEQFF. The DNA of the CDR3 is TGTGCCGGCAGCTTGGGGGACAGGAGGGAAAATGAGCAGTTCTTC.

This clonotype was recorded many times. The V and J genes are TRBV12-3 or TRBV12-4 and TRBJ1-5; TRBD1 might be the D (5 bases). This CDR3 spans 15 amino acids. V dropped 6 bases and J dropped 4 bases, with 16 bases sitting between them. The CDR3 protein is CASRSLDKHNQPQHF. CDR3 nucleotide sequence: TGTGCCAGCAGATCGCTGGACAAGCATAATCAGCCCCAGCATTTT.

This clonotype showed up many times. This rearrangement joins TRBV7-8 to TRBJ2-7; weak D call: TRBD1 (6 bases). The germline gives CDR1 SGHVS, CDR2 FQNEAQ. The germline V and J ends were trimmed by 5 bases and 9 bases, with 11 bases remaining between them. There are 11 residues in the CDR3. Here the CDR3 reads CASSVQGRQYF. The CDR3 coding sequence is TGTGCCAGCAGCGTACAGGGACGGCAGTACTTC. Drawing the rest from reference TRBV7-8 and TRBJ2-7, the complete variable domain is GAGVSQSPRYKVAKRGQDVALRCDPISGHVSLFWYQQALGQGPEFLTYFQNEAQLDKSGLPSDRFFAERPEGSVSTLKIQRTQQEDSAVYLCASSVQGRQYFGPGTRLTVT.

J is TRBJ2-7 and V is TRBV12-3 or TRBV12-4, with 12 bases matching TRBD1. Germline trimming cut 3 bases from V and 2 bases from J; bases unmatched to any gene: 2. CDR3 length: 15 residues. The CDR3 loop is CASSLGDRGPYEQYF. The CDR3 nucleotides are TGTGCCAGCAGTTTGGGGGACAGGGGGCCCTACGAGCAGTACTTC.

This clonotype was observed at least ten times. The CDR3 coding sequence is TGTGCCAGCAGTTACTCAGGGGGTGTCGGGACCCAGTACTTC. It encodes CASSYSGGVGTQYF. The chain has TRBV6-5 and TRBJ2-5; a possible D gene is TRBD1 (6 bases). The ends were cut back, 0 bases at V and 7 bases at J, with 12 bases in the middle. The CDR3 is 14 residues long. The germline V gene encodes CDR1 MNHEY and CDR2 SVGAGI.

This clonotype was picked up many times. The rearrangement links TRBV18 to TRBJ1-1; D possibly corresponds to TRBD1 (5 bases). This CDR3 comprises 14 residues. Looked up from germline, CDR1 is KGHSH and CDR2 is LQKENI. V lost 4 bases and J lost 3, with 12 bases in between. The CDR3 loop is CASSLSQGDTEAFF. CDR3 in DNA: TGTGCCAGCTCACTCAGTCAGGGTGACACTGAAGCTTTCTTT.

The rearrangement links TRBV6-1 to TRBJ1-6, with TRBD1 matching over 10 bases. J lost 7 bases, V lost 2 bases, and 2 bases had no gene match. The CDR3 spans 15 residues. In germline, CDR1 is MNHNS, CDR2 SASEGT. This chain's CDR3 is CASSERTGGNSPLHF. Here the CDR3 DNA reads TGTGCCAGCAGTGAACGGACAGGGGGAAATTCACCCCTCCACTTT.

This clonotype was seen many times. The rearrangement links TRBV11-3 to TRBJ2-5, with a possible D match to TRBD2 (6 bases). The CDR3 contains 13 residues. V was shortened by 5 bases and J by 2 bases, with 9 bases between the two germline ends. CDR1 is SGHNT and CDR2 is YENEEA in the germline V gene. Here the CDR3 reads CASSRDLQETQYF. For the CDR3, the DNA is TGTGCCAGCAGCCGGGACTTACAAGAGACCCAGTACTTC. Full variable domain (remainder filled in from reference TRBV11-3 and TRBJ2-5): EAGVVQSPRYKIIEKKQPVAFWCNPISGHNTLYWYLQNLGQGPELLIRYENEEAVDDSQLPKDRFSAERLKGVDSTLKIQPAELGDSAVYLCASSRDLQETQYFGPGTRLLVL.

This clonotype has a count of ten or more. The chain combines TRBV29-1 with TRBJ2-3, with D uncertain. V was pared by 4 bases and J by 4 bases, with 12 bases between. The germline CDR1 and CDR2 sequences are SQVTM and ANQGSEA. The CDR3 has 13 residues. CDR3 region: CSVGEPPADTQYF. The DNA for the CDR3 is TGCAGCGTTGGGGAACCACCCGCAGATACGCAGTATTTT.

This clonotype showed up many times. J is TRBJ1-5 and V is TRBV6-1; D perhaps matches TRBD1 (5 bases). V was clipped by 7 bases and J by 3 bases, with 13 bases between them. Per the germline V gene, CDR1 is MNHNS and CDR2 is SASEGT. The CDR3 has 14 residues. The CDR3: CASTGKGFNQPQHF. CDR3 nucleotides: TGTGCCAGCACAGGGAAAGGATTCAATCAGCCCCAGCATTTT.

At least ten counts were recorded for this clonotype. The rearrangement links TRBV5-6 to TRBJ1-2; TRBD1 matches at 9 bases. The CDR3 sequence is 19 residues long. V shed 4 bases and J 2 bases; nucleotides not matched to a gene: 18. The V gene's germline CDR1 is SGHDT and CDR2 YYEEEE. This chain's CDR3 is CASSRRRFRDREANYGYTF. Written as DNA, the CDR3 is TGTGCCAGCAGCCGTAGACGTTTCCGGGACAGGGAGGCGAACTATGGCTACACCTTC.

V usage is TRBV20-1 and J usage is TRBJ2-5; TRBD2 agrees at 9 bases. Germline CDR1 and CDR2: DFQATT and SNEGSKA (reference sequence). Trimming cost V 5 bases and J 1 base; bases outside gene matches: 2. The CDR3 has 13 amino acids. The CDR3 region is CSAVSGGQETQYF. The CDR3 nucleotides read TGCAGTGCTGTTAGCGGGGGCCAAGAGACCCAGTACTTC.

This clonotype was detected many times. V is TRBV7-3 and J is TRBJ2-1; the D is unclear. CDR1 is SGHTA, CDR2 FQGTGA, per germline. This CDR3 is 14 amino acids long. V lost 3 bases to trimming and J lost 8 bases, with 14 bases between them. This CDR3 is CASSFGVGWDEQFF. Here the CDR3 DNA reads TGTGCCAGCAGCTTTGGGGTGGGTTGGGATGAGCAGTTCTTC.

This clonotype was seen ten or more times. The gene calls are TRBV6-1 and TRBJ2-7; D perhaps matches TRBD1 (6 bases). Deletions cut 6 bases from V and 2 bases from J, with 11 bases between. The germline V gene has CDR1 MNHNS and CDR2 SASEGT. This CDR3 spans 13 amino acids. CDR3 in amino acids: CASRQTGTYEQYF. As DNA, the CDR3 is TGTGCCAGCAGACAGACAGGAACCTACGAGCAGTACTTC.

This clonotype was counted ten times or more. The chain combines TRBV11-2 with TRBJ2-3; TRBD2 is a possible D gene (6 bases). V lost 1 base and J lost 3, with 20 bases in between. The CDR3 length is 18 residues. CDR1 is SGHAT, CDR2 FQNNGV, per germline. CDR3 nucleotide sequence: TGTGCCAGCAGCTTAGTTGCGGGTAGGCAGGGAGGAACAGATACGCAGTATTTT. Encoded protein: CASSLVAGRQGGTDTQYF.

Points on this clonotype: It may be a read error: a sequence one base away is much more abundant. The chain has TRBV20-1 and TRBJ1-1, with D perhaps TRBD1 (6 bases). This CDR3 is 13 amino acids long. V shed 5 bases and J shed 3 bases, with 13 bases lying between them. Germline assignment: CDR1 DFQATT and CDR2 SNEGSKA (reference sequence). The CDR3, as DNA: TGCAGTGCTGGTTCTCAGGGGTACACTGAAGCTTTCTTT. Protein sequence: CSAGSQGYTEAFF.

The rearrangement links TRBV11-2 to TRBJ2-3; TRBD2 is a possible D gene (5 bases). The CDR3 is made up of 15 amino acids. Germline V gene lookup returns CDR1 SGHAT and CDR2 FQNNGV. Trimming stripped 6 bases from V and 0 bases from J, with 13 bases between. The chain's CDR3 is CASSYRGTSTDTQYF. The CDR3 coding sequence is TGTGCCAGCAGTTACCGGGGTACCAGCACAGATACGCAGTATTTT.